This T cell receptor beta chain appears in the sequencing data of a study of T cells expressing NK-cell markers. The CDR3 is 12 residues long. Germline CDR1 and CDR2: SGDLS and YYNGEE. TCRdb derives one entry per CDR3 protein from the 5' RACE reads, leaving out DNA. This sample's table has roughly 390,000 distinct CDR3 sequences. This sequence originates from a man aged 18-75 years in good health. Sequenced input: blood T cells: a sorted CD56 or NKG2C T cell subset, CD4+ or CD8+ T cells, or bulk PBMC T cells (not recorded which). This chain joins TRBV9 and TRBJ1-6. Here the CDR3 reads CASSAFSGPLHF.